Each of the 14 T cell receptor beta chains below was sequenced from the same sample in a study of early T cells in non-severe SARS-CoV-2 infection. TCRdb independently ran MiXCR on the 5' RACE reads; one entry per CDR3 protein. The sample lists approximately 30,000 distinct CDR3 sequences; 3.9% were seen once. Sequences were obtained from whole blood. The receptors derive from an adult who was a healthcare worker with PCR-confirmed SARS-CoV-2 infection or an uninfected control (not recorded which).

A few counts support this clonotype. CDR3 region: CASSLSRVNEQFF. The CDR3 nucleotides read TGTGCCAGCAGCTTGTCGCGGGTAAATGAGCAGTTCTTC. The chain joins TRBV5-5 to TRBJ2-1; D is perhaps TRBD2 (5 bases). The CDR3 length is 13 residues. Trimming removed 1 base from V and 7 bases from J, with 9 bases in between. The germline V gene has CDR1 SGHKS and CDR2 YYEKEE (reference sequence).

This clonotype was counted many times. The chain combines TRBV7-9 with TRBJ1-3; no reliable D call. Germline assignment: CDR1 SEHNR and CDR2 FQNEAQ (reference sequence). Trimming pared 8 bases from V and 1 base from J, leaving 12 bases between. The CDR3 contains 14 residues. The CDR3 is CASSPGISGNTIYF. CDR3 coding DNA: TGTGCCAGCTCTCCGGGGATTTCTGGAAACACCATATATTTT.

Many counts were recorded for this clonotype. The CDR3 DNA sequence: TGTGCCAGCAGTTTGTCCTCCCCGAGGGATACGCAGTATTTT. This sequence encodes CASSLSSPRDTQYF. V gene TRBV28 combines with J gene TRBJ2-3; D is ambiguous. CDR3 length: 14 amino acids. CDR1 is MDHEN and CDR2 is SYDVKM in the germline V gene. V was clipped by 3 bases and J by 6 bases, with 13 bases between them. The entire variable domain, with the rest obtained from reference TRBV28 and TRBJ2-3, is as follows: DVKVTQSSRYLVKRTGEKVFLECVQDMDHENMFWYRQDPGLGLRLIYFSYDVKMKEKGDIPEGYSVSREKKERFSLILESASTNQTSMYLCASSLSSPRDTQYFGPGTRLTVL.

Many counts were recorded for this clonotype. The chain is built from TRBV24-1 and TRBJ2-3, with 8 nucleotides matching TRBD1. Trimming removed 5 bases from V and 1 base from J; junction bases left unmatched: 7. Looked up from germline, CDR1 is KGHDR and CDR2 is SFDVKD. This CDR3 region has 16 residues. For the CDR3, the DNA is TGTGCCACCAGTGCCCGAGGACAGGGCGGCACAGATACGCAGTATTTT. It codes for CATSARGQGGTDTQYF.

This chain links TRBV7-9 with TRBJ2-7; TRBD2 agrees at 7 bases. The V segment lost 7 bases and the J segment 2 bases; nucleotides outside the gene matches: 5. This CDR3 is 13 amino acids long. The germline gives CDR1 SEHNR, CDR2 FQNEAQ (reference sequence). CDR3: CASTLGGTYEQYF. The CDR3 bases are TGTGCCAGCACTTTGGGAGGGACCTACGAGCAGTACTTC.

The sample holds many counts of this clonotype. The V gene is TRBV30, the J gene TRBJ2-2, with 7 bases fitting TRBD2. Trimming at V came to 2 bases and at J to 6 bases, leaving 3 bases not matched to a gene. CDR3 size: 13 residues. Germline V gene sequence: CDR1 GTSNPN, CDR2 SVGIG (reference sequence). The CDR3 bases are TGTGCCTGGAGTCGGGGGGACGCCGGGGAGCTGTTTTTT. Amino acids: CAWSRGDAGELFF.

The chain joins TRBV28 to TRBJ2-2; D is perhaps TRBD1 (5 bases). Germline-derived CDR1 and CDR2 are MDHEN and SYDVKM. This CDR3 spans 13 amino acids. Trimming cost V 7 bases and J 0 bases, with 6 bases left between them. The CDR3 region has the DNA TGTGCCAGCACAGGGCCGAACACCGGGGAGCTGTTTTTT. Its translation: CASTGPNTGELFF.

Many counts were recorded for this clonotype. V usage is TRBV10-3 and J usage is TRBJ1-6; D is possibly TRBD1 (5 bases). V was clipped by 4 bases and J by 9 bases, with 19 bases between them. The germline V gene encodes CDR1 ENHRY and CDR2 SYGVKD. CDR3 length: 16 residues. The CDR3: CAISAGGTAIGSPLHF. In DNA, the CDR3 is TGTGCCATCAGTGCGGGTGGGACGGCCATAGGTTCACCCCTCCACTTT.

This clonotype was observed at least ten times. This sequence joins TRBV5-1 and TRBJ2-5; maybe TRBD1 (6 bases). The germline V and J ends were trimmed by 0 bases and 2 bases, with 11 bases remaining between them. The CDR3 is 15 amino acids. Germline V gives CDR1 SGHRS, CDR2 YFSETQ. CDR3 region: CASSLAGTPQETQYF. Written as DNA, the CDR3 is TGCGCCAGCAGCTTGGCCGGGACACCTCAAGAGACCCAGTACTTC.

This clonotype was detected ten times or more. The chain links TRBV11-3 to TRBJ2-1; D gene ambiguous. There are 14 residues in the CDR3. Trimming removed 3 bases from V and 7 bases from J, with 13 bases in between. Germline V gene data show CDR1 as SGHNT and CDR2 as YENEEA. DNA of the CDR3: TGTGCCAGCAGCTTCGGTAGACAATCTAATGAGCAGTTCTTC. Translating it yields CASSFGRQSNEQFF.

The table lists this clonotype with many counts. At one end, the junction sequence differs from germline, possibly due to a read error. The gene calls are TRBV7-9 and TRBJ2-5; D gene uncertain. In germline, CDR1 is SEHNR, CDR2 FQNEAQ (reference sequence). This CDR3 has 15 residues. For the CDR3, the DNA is TGTGCCAGCAGTTTAGTTCCTCAAGGCCAAGAGACCCAGTACTTC. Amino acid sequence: CASSLVPQGQETQYF.

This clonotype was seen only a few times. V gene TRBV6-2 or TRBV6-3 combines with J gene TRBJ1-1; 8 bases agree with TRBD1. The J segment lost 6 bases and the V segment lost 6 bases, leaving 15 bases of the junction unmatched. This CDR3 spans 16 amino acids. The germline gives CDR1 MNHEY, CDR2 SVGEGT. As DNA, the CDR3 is TGTGCCAGCAGCCCGCCCGCGGACAGGGTATACTCTGAAGCTTTCTTT. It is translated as CASSPPADRVYSEAFF.

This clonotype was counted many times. The CDR3 reads CASSLANSGQGSTQYF. CDR3 nucleotide sequence: TGTGCCAGCAGCTTAGCGAACTCAGGACAGGGATCGACCCAGTACTTC. The gene calls are TRBV7-8 and TRBJ2-5; 8 nucleotides agree with TRBD1. CDR1 and CDR2 (germline): SGHVS, FQNEAQ. This CDR3 is 16 amino acids long. The V segment lost 0 bases and the J segment 7 bases; nucleotides outside the gene matches: 10.

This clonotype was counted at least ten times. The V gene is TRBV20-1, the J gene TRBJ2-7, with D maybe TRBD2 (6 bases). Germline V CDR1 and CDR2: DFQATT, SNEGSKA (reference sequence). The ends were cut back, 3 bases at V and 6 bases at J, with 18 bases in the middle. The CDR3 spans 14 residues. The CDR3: CSARDAGRVFEQYF. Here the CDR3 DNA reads TGCAGTGCTAGGGACGCGGGAAGGGTTTTCGAGCAGTACTTC.